Included here is one TCR beta chain sequence, with context. Its antigen is still unknown. Donors comprised healthy HIV-negative adults lacking recent acute infections or vaccinations. This table comes from immunoSEQ multiplex PCR, and its TCRdb copy is limited to in-frame clones, with some not included. The sample holds over 1.4 million clones, roughly 96% seen once. The data belong to a study of shared clonotypes between healthy human individuals. Findings and limits, study-wide: For naive CD4 cells, around 5% of clonotypes were shared across four donors.

CDR3 length equals 19 residues. CDR1 is SGHVS, CDR2 FQNEAQ, per germline. Between the trimmed V and J ends, which lost 5 bases and 7 bases, there was a span of 29 bases. The chain employs TRBV7-8 and TRBJ2-2; D possibly corresponds to TRBD1 (6 bases). The TCR sequence derives from a young man in good health. Source material: naive CD4+ T cells sorted from blood. As for subset: CD45RA+ positively selected. The CDR3 sequence: CASSLTGRWMLGDGGELFF. The CDR3 DNA sequence: TGTGCCAGCAGCCTAACAGGGCGCTGGATGTTGGGGGATGGCGGGGAGCTGTTTTTT.